What follows are 5 T cell receptor beta chains derived from one specimen sequenced in a study of radiotherapy plus CTLA-4 blockade in lung cancer. Method: immunoSEQ multiplex PCR; TCRdb's copy keeps in-frame clones and lacks some. The sample lists approximately 70,000 clones, around 76% seen once, with roughly 15% in the top ten. The sample in question was peripheral blood, obtained from a patient treated with radiotherapy plus ipilimumab. The receptors originated from a human donor with non-small cell lung cancer whose response to radiotherapy plus ipilimumab could not be evaluated. Some clones in this sample may be carry-over from other donors' samples.

This chain connects TRBV6-5 to TRBJ2-3; the D gene is possibly TRBD1 (5 bases). The CDR3 has 15 amino acids. CDR1 is MNHEY and CDR2 is SVGAGI in the germline V gene. V shed 4 bases and J shed 0 bases, with 11 bases lying between them. The CDR3 here is CASSFRQTSTDTQYF. The DNA of the CDR3 is TGTGCCAGCAGTTTCCGACAGACTAGCACAGATACGCAGTATTTT.

The chain links TRBV4-2 to TRBJ1-4, with a weak D call TRBD1 (6 bases). The V gene's germline CDR1 is LGHNA and CDR2 YNFKEQ. The V gene lost 1 base and the J gene lost 0 bases, with 9 bases spanning the gap. This CDR3 comprises 16 residues. The CDR3 is CASSQAEGATNEKLFF. For the CDR3, the DNA is TGTGCCAGCAGCCAAGCAGAGGGGGCAACTAATGAAAAACTGTTTTTT.

CDR3 in DNA: TGTGCCAGCAGTTACAAGGGGGGGCGAGGTCAGCCCCAGCATTTT. Protein sequence: CASSYKGGRGQPQHF. The chain joins TRBV6-5 to TRBJ1-5, with D tentatively TRBD1 (6 bases). This CDR3 is 15 amino acids long. CDR1 MNHEY and CDR2 SVGAGI come from the germline V gene. V was clipped by 2 bases and J by 6 bases, with 14 bases between them.

This chain links TRBV18 with TRBJ2-7; 8 bases align to TRBD1. This CDR3 spans 14 amino acids. V shed 3 bases and J 6 bases; nucleotides not matched to a gene: 7. Germline-derived CDR1 and CDR2 are KGHSH and LQKENI. CDR3 sequence (DNA): TGTGCCAGCTCACCGTTGACAGGGGAGGTCGAGCAGTACTTC. Protein product: CASSPLTGEVEQYF.

V gene TRBV5-1 combines with J gene TRBJ2-7, with 11 bases aligning to TRBD2. The junction had 6 bases not matched to a gene; V was cut back by 4 bases and J by 6 bases. Germline CDR1 and CDR2: SGHRS and YFSETQ. The CDR3 is 14 amino acids. The CDR3, as DNA: TGCGCCAGCAGCGATACTAGCGGGGGAGGCGAGCAGTACTTC. Protein sequence: CASSDTSGGGEQYF.